Listed below are T cell receptor beta chains from one sample, sequenced in a study of neurological immune-mediated disorders. TCRdb redid the calling of the 5' RACE reads with MiXCR, one entry per CDR3 protein. This table has around 20,000 distinct CDR3 sequences, around 13% appearing once. The sample consisted of CD4+ T cells from blood. The receptors shown here come from an older woman with HTLV-1-associated myelopathy (HAM/TSP). Each CDR3 is given with its conserved first and last residue. A D gene is named only where the DNA matches it firmly. Clone sizes are given selectively: once, few, many, or a class where the clone is expanded.

size: many
D: .
J: TRBJ1-2
V: TRBV3-1
CDR3: CASSQDAQGRYGYTF
DNA: TGTGCCAGCAGCCAAGATGCCCAGGGTCGCTATGGCTACACCTTC

size: many
D: TRBD2
J: TRBJ2-1
V: TRBV7-9
CDR3: CASSPGTSKGNEQFF
DNA: TGTGCCAGCAGCCCCGGGACTAGTAAGGGAAATGAGCAGTTCTTC

size: many
D: .
J: TRBJ1-1
V: TRBV6-6
CDR3: CASSRDFTEAFF
DNA: TGTGCCAGCAGCAGGGACTTCACTGAAGCTTTCTTT

size: many
D: .
J: TRBJ2-3
V: TRBV5-1
CDR3: CASSLGDSTDTQYF
DNA: TGCGCCAGCAGCTTGGGGGACAGCACAGATACGCAGTATTTT

size: many
D: TRBD1
J: TRBJ2-1
V: TRBV10-3
CDR3: CAISRDRERNEQFF
DNA: TGTGCCATCAGTCGGGACAGGGAAAGGAATGAGCAGTTCTTC

size: many
D: TRBD1
J: TRBJ2-5
V: TRBV11-2
CDR3: CASSYSTDRAVLTQYF
DNA: TGTGCCAGCAGCTACTCCACCGACAGGGCCGTCCTTACCCAGTACTTC

size: many
D: TRBD2
J: TRBJ2-1
V: TRBV11-2
CDR3: CASSHRLAGDNEQFF
DNA: TGTGCCAGCAGCCATCGACTAGCGGGAGACAATGAGCAGTTCTTC

size: .
D: .
J: TRBJ2-3
V: TRBV24-1
CDR3: CATSSFDTDTQYF
DNA: TGTGCCACCAGCAGCTTTGACACAGATACGCAGTATTTT

size: .
D: .
J: TRBJ2-2
V: TRBV5-5
CDR3: CASSFYICSASSTGRSGELFF
DNA: .

size: many
D: .
J: TRBJ2-7
V: TRBV20-1
CDR3: CSARGIFSGPYEQYF
DNA: TGCAGTGCTAGAGGTATCTTTAGCGGCCCCTACGAGCAGTACTTC

size: many
D: TRBD1
J: TRBJ1-2
V: TRBV24-1
CDR3: CATSDPRTGLGYTF
DNA: TGTGCCACCAGTGACCCTAGGACAGGGCTCGGCTACACCTTC

size: many
D: TRBD1
J: TRBJ2-2
V: TRBV6-6
CDR3: CASSYSQGAANTGELFF
DNA: TGTGCCAGCAGTTACTCGCAGGGGGCGGCGAACACCGGGGAGCTGTTTTTT

size: many
D: .
J: TRBJ2-5
V: TRBV5-1
CDR3: CASLLSGGREETQYF
DNA: TGCGCCAGCCTCCTTTCAGGAGGAAGAGAAGAGACCCAGTACTTC

size: .
D: .
J: TRBJ1-2
V: TRBV5-1
CDR3: CAGSGTEYYYGYTF
DNA: TGCGCCGGCAGCGGGACGGAATACTACTATGGCTACACCTTC

size: many
D: TRBD1
J: TRBJ1-2
V: TRBV7-8
CDR3: CASSPSTGLSAYGYTF
DNA: TGTGCCAGCAGCCCTTCGACAGGGCTCAGTGCTTATGGCTACACCTTC

size: once
D: TRBD1
J: TRBJ2-7
V: TRBV7-2
CDR3: CASNHDRDEQYF
DNA: TGCGCCAGCAACCACGACAGGGACGAGCAGTACTTC

size: .
D: .
J: TRBJ1-1
V: TRBV7-2
CDR3: CASSSGGTWMNTEAFF
DNA: TGTGCAAGCAGCTCCGGGGGGACATGGATGAACACTGAAGCTTTCTTT

size: .
D: TRBD2
J: TRBJ2-6
V: TRBV5-6
CDR3: CASSKRLAGAAGANVLTF
DNA: TGTGCCAGCAGCAAACGACTAGCGGGGGCGGCCGGGGCCAACGTCCTGACTTTC

size: many
D: .
J: TRBJ2-1
V: TRBV20-1
CDR3: CSARDLKAGLYNEQFF
DNA: TGCAGTGCTAGAGATCTCAAGGCGGGTCTCTACAATGAGCAGTTCTTC

size: .
D: TRBD1
J: TRBJ1-2
V: TRBV5-1
CDR3: CASSLEGQGYGYTF
DNA: TGCGCCAGCAGCTTGGAGGGACAGGGCTATGGCTACACCTTC

size: medium-sized
D: .
J: TRBJ1-1
V: TRBV20-1
CDR3: CSAETGKTYTEAFF
DNA: TGCAGTGCCGAAACCGGGAAAACTTACACTGAAGCTTTCTTT

size: .
D: .
J: TRBJ2-2
V: TRBV20-1
CDR3: CSAVTKGGGATGELFF
DNA: TGCAGTGCCGTGACTAAAGGGGGAGGGGCCACCGGGGAGCTGTTTTTT

size: many
D: .
J: TRBJ1-1
V: TRBV7-2
CDR3: CASSLEHGGTEAFF
DNA: TGTGCCAGCAGCTTAGAACACGGGGGCACTGAAGCTTTCTTT

size: many
D: .
J: TRBJ1-2
V: TRBV20-1
CDR3: CSARDGRAPGYTF
DNA: TGCAGTGCTAGAGATGGCAGGGCACCTGGCTACACCTTC

size: many
D: .
J: TRBJ2-5
V: TRBV20-1
CDR3: CSARDSGQPGGETQYF
DNA: TGCAGTGCTAGAGATTCGGGGCAACCCGGGGGTGAGACCCAGTACTTC

size: medium-sized
D: TRBD2
J: TRBJ2-3
V: TRBV14
CDR3: CASSLLPGGQDTQYF
DNA: TGTGCCAGCAGCCTACTGCCGGGGGGGCAAGATACGCAGTATTTT

size: many
D: .
J: TRBJ1-6
V: TRBV7-9
CDR3: CASSLVALNSPLHF
DNA: TGTGCCAGCAGCTTAGTGGCCTTGAATTCACCCCTCCACTTT

size: many
D: TRBD1
J: TRBJ2-3
V: TRBV4-1
CDR3: CASSRSGTGADTQYF
DNA: TGCGCCAGCAGCAGGTCCGGGACAGGGGCGGATACGCAGTATTTT

size: medium-sized
D: TRBD2
J: TRBJ2-2
V: TRBV20-1
CDR3: CSARGVTSGGSRANTGELFF
DNA: TGCAGTGCTAGAGGTGTGACTAGCGGGGGGTCCCGCGCGAACACCGGGGAGCTGTTTTTT

size: .
D: TRBD2
J: TRBJ2-1
V: TRBV20-1
CDR3: CSALRLAGVRNEQFF
DNA: TGCAGTGCTCTTCGACTAGCGGGAGTAAGGAATGAGCAGTTCTTC

size: many
D: .
J: TRBJ2-2
V: TRBV20-1
CDR3: CSATGYTGELFF
DNA: TGCAGTGCTACAGGGTACACCGGGGAGCTGTTTTTT

size: many
D: .
J: TRBJ1-3
V: TRBV20-1
CDR3: CSARGVGRGNTIYF
DNA: TGCAGTGCCCGGGGGGTTGGCAGGGGAAACACCATATATTTT

size: many
D: .
J: TRBJ1-2
V: TRBV24-1
CDR3: CATSEVQEGEDYGYTF
DNA: TGTGCCACCAGTGAGGTACAGGAGGGCGAGGACTATGGCTACACCTTC

size: many
D: .
J: TRBJ2-2
V: TRBV25-1
CDR3: CASSESWELFF
DNA: TGTGCCAGCAGTGAATCGTGGGAGCTGTTTTTT

size: many
D: .
J: TRBJ1-2
V: TRBV7-2
CDR3: CASSETANYGYTF
DNA: TGTGCCAGCAGCGAGACGGCTAACTATGGCTACACCTTC

size: many
D: .
J: TRBJ2-1
V: TRBV20-1
CDR3: CSAPIGGEQFF
DNA: TGCAGTGCCCCGATAGGAGGCGAGCAGTTCTTC

size: .
D: TRBD2
J: TRBJ2-1
V: TRBV10-2
CDR3: CASRPSVAGGRSDEQFF
DNA: TGCGCCAGCAGGCCTTCTGTAGCGGGAGGGCGTTCCGATGAGCAGTTCTTC